What follows are 3 T cell receptor beta chains derived from one specimen sequenced in a study of blood T cell repertoires in COVID-19. Assay: immunoSEQ multiplex PCR; the TCRdb copy retains only in-frame clones and omits some. Seen here are 130,000 to 150,000 clones, roughly 80% observed once, and the top ten hold 4.5% to 5.5%. Specimen: peripheral blood. The source is a human donor in a cohort sampled during active COVID-19.

V is TRBV28 and J is TRBJ1-5, with D perhaps matching TRBD1 (5 bases). This CDR3 region has 14 residues. V lost 7 bases and J lost 6, with 16 bases in between. Germline lookup yields CDR1 MDHEN and CDR2 SYDVKM. The CDR3 region has the DNA TGTGCCAGCATTCCGTGGGGGGGGAGTCAGCCCCAGCATTTT. Its translation: CASIPWGGSQPQHF. Based on the CDR3 plus reference TRBV28 and TRBJ1-5, the full variable domain is DVKVTQSSRYLVKRTGEKVFLECVQDMDHENMFWYRQDPGLGLRLIYFSYDVKMKEKGDIPEGYSVSREKKERFSLILESASTNQTSMYLCASIPWGGSQPQHFGDGTRLSIL.

This clone was recorded only once. The V gene is TRBV6-7, the J gene TRBJ2-7; 7 nucleotides match TRBD1. TRBV6-7 is reported as an ORF; its role is uncertain. This CDR3 spans 15 amino acids. The V and J ends lost 5 bases and 6 bases, in that order; junction bases with no gene match: 13. CDR3 coding DNA: TGTGCCAGCAGTCATATCGGACAGGTAGTTGGCGAGCAGTACGTC. Translation gives CASSHIGQVVGEQYV.

The gene calls are TRBV11-1 and TRBJ2-3; weak D call: TRBD2 (6 bases). The CDR3 runs 14 residues. CDR1 is SGHAT, CDR2 FQDESV, per germline (reference sequence). Trimming took off 4 bases at V and 0 bases at J, with 8 bases between the two ends. The CDR3: CASSSGTSTDTQYF. CDR3 nucleotides: TGTGCCAGCAGCTCTGGGACTAGCACAGATACGCAGTATTTT.